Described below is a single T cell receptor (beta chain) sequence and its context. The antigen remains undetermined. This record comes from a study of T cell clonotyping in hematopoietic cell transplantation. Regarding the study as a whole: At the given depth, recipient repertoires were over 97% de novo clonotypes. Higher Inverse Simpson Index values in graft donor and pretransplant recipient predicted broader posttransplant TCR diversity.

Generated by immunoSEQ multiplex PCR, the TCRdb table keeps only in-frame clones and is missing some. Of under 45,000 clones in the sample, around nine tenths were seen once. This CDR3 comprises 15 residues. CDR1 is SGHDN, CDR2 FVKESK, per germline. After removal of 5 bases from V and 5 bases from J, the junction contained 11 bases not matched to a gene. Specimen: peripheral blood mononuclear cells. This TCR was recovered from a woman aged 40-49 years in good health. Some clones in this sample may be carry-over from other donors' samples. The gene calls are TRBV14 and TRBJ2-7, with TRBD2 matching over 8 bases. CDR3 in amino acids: CASSFLAGPSNEQYF. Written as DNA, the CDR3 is TGTGCCAGCAGCTTTTTAGCGGGACCCTCGAACGAGCAGTACTTC. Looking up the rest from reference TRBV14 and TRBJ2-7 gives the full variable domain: EAGVTQFPSHSVIEKGQTVTLRCDPISGHDNLYWYRRVMGKEIKFLLHFVKESKQDESGMPNNRFLAERTGGTYSTLKVQPAELEDSGVYFCASSFLAGPSNEQYFGPGTRLTVT.